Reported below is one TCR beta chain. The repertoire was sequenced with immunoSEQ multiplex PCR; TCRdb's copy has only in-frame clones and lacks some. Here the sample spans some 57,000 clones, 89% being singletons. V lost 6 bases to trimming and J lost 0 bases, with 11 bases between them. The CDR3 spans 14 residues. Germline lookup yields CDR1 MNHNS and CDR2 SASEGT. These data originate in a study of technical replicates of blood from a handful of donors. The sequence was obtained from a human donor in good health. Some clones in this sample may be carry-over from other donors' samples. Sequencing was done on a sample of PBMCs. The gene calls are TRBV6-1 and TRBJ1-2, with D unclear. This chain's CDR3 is CASSLDGANYGYTF. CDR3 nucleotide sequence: TGTGCCAGCAGCCTAGACGGAGCTAACTATGGCTACACCTTC.